This T cell receptor beta chain comes out of a study of vaccination effects on CD4 cells after COVID-19. On this clone: Its antigen remains unknown.

Germline assignment: CDR1 SGHTA and CDR2 FQGTGA. The CDR3 spans 18 residues. Trimming removed 2 bases from V and 4 bases from J; junction bases left unmatched: 14. Profiling relied on immunoSEQ multiplex PCR, and the TCRdb table lists in-frame clones only, not all of them. Among 65,000 to 90,000 clones listed, about 78% were seen once. Overall study findings and caveats: Few convalescent patients and no early post-infection timepoints were included in the study.

Under the ViraFEST assay, PBMC were stimulated with viral peptide pools so that antigen-specific CD4+ T cells expanded. Sequencing was performed afterwards. The authors isolated CD4+ T cells after roughly 10 days of culture. People in the vaccine group had not been infected with SARS-CoV-2 before, and their nucleocapsid antibodies were negative. Cultures received IL-2 medium that replaced half the medium on days 3 and 7. Source: CD4+ T cells from PBMCs cultured with SARS-CoV-2 spike peptides, taken before COVID-19 vaccination. The chain uses TRBV7-3 and TRBJ2-1; 7 bases are shared with TRBD1. The clonotype comes from a human donor who received a COVID-19 vaccine. The DNA of the CDR3 is TGTGCCAGCAGCTTATTCCCGGGGCAAAGACAGGGATACAATGAGCAGTTCTTC. Amino acids: CASSLFPGQRQGYNEQFF.